The rows below give T cell receptor beta chains drawn from one sample of a study of cytomegalovirus exposure and HLA in healthy donors. The repertoire was sequenced with immunoSEQ multiplex PCR; TCRdb's copy has only in-frame clones and lacks some. Of more than 80,000 clones in the sample, about 85% are singletons; the top ten hold approximately 1.1%. Sequencing was performed on PBMCs. The receptors stem from a girl aged 2 to 9 in good health and CMV-seropositive. CDR3s include the opening cysteine and the closing phenylalanine or tryptophan. A D gene is named only where the DNA matches it firmly. Expanded clones are given a class, and other clones once, few, many or no size at all.

J gene: TRBJ1-1; V gene: TRBV5-1; D gene: TRBD1; CDR3 length: 15; clone size: NA; CDR3 DNA: TGCGCCAGCAGCAGGGACAGGGGGCTTGGGACTGAAGCTTTCTTT; CDR3 protein: CASSRDRGLGTEAFF
J gene: TRBJ1-5; V gene: TRBV6-6; D gene: TRBD1; CDR3 length: 13; clone size: NA; CDR3 DNA: TGTGCCAGCAGACAGGGGCTAAATCAGCCCCAGCATTTT; CDR3 protein: CASRQGLNQPQHF
J gene: TRBJ2-1; V gene: TRBV2; D gene: TRBD2; CDR3 length: 13; clone size: NA; CDR3 DNA: TGTGCCAGCATACTAGCGACAGACAATGAGCAGTTCTTC; CDR3 protein: CASILATDNEQFF
J gene: TRBJ2-4; V gene: TRBV30; D gene: NA; CDR3 length: 14; clone size: NA; CDR3 DNA: TGTGCCTGGAGTGTGCGGCTGCCCCCAAACATTCAGTACTTC; CDR3 protein: CAWSVRLPPNIQYF
J gene: TRBJ2-1; V gene: TRBV30; D gene: TRBD2; CDR3 length: 16; clone size: NA; CDR3 DNA: TGTGCCTGCATAACGACTAGCGGGAGGGCCTACAATGAGCAGTTCTTC; CDR3 protein: CACITTSGRAYNEQFF
J gene: TRBJ2-5; V gene: TRBV10-3; D gene: NA; CDR3 length: 12; clone size: NA; CDR3 DNA: TGTGCCATCAAAGACAGTCAAGAGACCCAGTACTTC; CDR3 protein: CAIKDSQETQYF
J gene: TRBJ1-5; V gene: TRBV6-1; D gene: NA; CDR3 length: 11; clone size: NA; CDR3 DNA: TGTGCCAGCAACCGAGATGGGCCCCAGCATTTT; CDR3 protein: CASNRDGPQHF
J gene: TRBJ2-5; V gene: TRBV19; D gene: TRBD1; CDR3 length: 15; clone size: NA; CDR3 DNA: TGTGCCAGTAGTAACCCCTGGGACAGCCAAGAGACCCAGTACTTC; CDR3 protein: CASSNPWDSQETQYF
J gene: TRBJ1-5; V gene: TRBV28; D gene: TRBD1; CDR3 length: 14; clone size: few; CDR3 DNA: TGTGCCACTACAGGGGAAGCTAGCAATCAGCCCCAGCATTTT; CDR3 protein: CATTGEASNQPQHF
J gene: TRBJ1-5; V gene: TRBV27; D gene: NA; CDR3 length: 13; clone size: NA; CDR3 DNA: TGTGCCAGCAAACAGGGTCTGAATCAGCCCCAGCATTTT; CDR3 protein: CASKQGLNQPQHF
J gene: TRBJ2-5; V gene: TRBV4-3; D gene: TRBD2; CDR3 length: 18; clone size: few; CDR3 DNA: TGCGCCAGCAGCCAAGATCGGTTGGGGACTAGCGGGAAAGAGACCCAGTACTTC; CDR3 protein: CASSQDRLGTSGKETQYF
J gene: TRBJ2-7; V gene: TRBV5-4; D gene: NA; CDR3 length: 14; clone size: once; CDR3 DNA: TGTGCCAGCAGCTGGGCCCCTAGCGTTTCCGAGCAGTACTTC; CDR3 protein: CASSWAPSVSEQYF
J gene: TRBJ2-1; V gene: TRBV6-1; D gene: TRBD2; CDR3 length: 15; clone size: NA; CDR3 DNA: TGTGCCAGCAGTGCGCGGACTAGCGGGACGGATGAGCAGTTCTTC; CDR3 protein: CASSARTSGTDEQFF
J gene: TRBJ1-1; V gene: TRBV6-6; D gene: NA; CDR3 length: 14; clone size: NA; CDR3 DNA: TGTGCCAGCAGCCATCCCCGGGGAGACACTGAAGCTTTCTTT; CDR3 protein: CASSHPRGDTEAFF
J gene: TRBJ2-3; V gene: TRBV6-5; D gene: NA; CDR3 length: 13; clone size: NA; CDR3 DNA: TGTGCCAGCAGTTGGGCCCCCACAGATACGCAGTATTTT; CDR3 protein: CASSWAPTDTQYF
J gene: TRBJ1-1; V gene: TRBV25-1; D gene: NA; CDR3 length: 15; clone size: NA; CDR3 DNA: TGTGCCAGCAGTGAATATGCAGGGGTCAAAGGCGAAGCTTTCTTT; CDR3 protein: CASSEYAGVKGEAFF
J gene: TRBJ2-5; V gene: TRBV25-1; D gene: NA; CDR3 length: 12; clone size: NA; CDR3 DNA: TGTGCCAGCAGTGATCCGGGAGAGACCCAGTACTTC; CDR3 protein: CASSDPGETQYF